The rows below give T cell receptor beta chains drawn from one sample of a study of T cell responses to AZD1222 COVID-19 vaccine. The protocol was immunoSEQ multiplex PCR, while the TCRdb copy is restricted to in-frame clones and leaves out a portion. This table holds 130,000 or so clones, around 89% found once. Source: peripheral blood, taken on day 0 of AZD1222 vaccination. These receptors were collected from an adult in good health. Both conserved end residues are part of each CDR3. The order of the fields is CDR3 DNA, CDR3 protein, D gene, J gene, V gene, clone size. The D gene is left open where the match is weak. Clone size is shown for a subset of rows, as once, few, many or a class of expanded clone.

TGTGCCAGCTCACCTGGACAGGGGCCGACTTATGGCTACACCTTC | CASSPGQGPTYGYTF | TRBD1 | TRBJ1-2 | TRBV18 | once
TGTGCCAGTAGTACGGCAGGGGGGACCGGGGAGCTGTTTTTT | CASSTAGGTGELFF | - | TRBJ2-2 | TRBV19 | -
TGTGCCAGCACCAAAAGGACAGGGGTGTCCGGGGAGCTGTTTTTT | CASTKRTGVSGELFF | TRBD1 | TRBJ2-2 | TRBV6-5 | -
TGCGCCAGCAGCGACCGGTACGGGGGGAACACTGAAGCTTTCTTT | CASSDRYGGNTEAFF | - | TRBJ1-1 | TRBV5-1 | -
TGTGCCACCAGCAGAGATCGGGGGAACACCGGGGAGCTGTTTTTT | CATSRDRGNTGELFF | - | TRBJ2-2 | TRBV15 | once
TGTGCCAGCAGTCCAACTAGCCGGAACACCGGGGAGCTGTTTTTT | CASSPTSRNTGELFF | - | TRBJ2-2 | TRBV6-2/TRBV6-3 | once
TGTGCCAGCAGCTCATCCGGGACTAGCGGGGGTTTACCCTACGAGCAGTACTTC | CASSSSGTSGGLPYEQYF | TRBD2 | TRBJ2-7 | TRBV11-2 | -
TGTGCCAGCACCTTCACCCGGGGGGCCCAGTTCTTC | CASTFTRGAQFF | - | TRBJ2-1 | TRBV7-2 | -
TGTGCCAGCAGCCCGGACAAGTACGAGCAGTACTTC | CASSPDKYEQYF | - | TRBJ2-7 | TRBV7-8 | -
TGTGCCAGCAGTACCTCTAGCGGGAGGGCCCTCGGGGAGCTGTTTTTT | CASSTSSGRALGELFF | TRBD2 | TRBJ2-2 | TRBV27 | -
TGCAGCGTTGAAGTCCAGGGGAGGGACACTGAAGCTTTCTTT | CSVEVQGRDTEAFF | - | TRBJ1-1 | TRBV29-1 | -
TGTGCCAGCATGCAGGGAAAGGGTACTGAAGCTTTCTTT | CASMQGKGTEAFF | - | TRBJ1-1 | TRBV2 | -
TGTGCCAGCAGCGTGGACAGGGGGTTATATGGCTACACCTTC | CASSVDRGLYGYTF | TRBD1 | TRBJ1-2 | TRBV5-6 | -
TGTGCCAGCAGCCCCGAAGGGAACACTGAAGCTTTCTTT | CASSPEGNTEAFF | - | TRBJ1-1 | TRBV7-3 | -
TGTGCCACCAGCAGACCTGGACAGGGGGCGGGTGGGGCCAACGTCCTGACTTTC | CATSRPGQGAGGANVLTF | TRBD1 | TRBJ2-6 | TRBV15 | once
TGTGCCAGCAGCTTAGGCCGGGTTTACGAGCAGTACTTC | CASSLGRVYEQYF | - | TRBJ2-7 | TRBV7-2 | few
TGCGCCAGCAGCCAAGCCTTCTTAGAGACCCAGTACTTC | CASSQAFLETQYF | - | TRBJ2-5 | TRBV4-1 | -
TGTGCCAGCAGCGTAGCTGGGACAGTTAATCAGCCCCAGCATTTT | CASSVAGTVNQPQHF | TRBD1 | TRBJ1-5 | TRBV9 | -
TGCAGCGTTTTACTGGGGGGCTCGTATAGCAATCAGCCCCAGCATTTT | CSVLLGGSYSNQPQHF | - | TRBJ1-5 | TRBV29-1 | -
TGTGCCAGCAGCTCCCTCGTGGACAGGGGGCTCTGGGGCTACACCTTC | CASSSLVDRGLWGYTF | TRBD1 | TRBJ1-2 | TRBV7-9 | -
TGTGCCAGCAGCGTAGCTATTACAGGGGGTAACACTGAAGCTTTCTTT | CASSVAITGGNTEAFF | TRBD1 | TRBJ1-1 | TRBV9 | -
TGTGCCACCAGCAGAGACAACCTGCACGAGCAGTACTTC | CATSRDNLHEQYF | - | TRBJ2-7 | TRBV15 | -
TGTGCCAGTAGTATGGTGGACAGGAGCAATCAGCCCCAGCATTTT | CASSMVDRSNQPQHF | TRBD1 | TRBJ1-5 | TRBV19 | -
TGTGCCAGCAGGGTGGCAGGAACACGGGGGGTGATGATGAACACTGAAGCTTTCTTT | CASRVAGTRGVMMNTEAFF | - | TRBJ1-1 | TRBV2 | -
TGTGCCAGTAGTGACACGGGACAGAGGAACACTGAAGCTTTCTTT | CASSDTGQRNTEAFF | TRBD1 | TRBJ1-1 | TRBV19 | -
TGCGCCAGCAGCTTGGCCTTCAGGGGGGTGGGTTCACCCCTCCACTTT | CASSLAFRGVGSPLHF | TRBD1 | TRBJ1-6 | TRBV5-1 | -
TGTGCCTGGAGTTTAGGGACTAGCGGGGGGTATGAGCAGTTCTTC | CAWSLGTSGGYEQFF | TRBD2 | TRBJ2-1 | TRBV30 | -
TGTGCCAGCAGCCCACGGGTGATGGGACAAGAGACCCAGTACTTC | CASSPRVMGQETQYF | - | TRBJ2-5 | TRBV6-5 | -
TGTGCCAGCAGTGGCAGACCCCCGGGGGAGACCCAGTACTTC | CASSGRPPGETQYF | - | TRBJ2-5 | TRBV27 | -